Listed below are T cell receptor beta chains from one sample, sequenced in a study of blood T cell repertoires in COVID-19. Method: immunoSEQ multiplex PCR; TCRdb's copy keeps in-frame clones and lacks some. Here the sample spans more than 150,000 clones, around 90% being singletons. Source material: peripheral blood. The receptor set was obtained from a man aged 50 to 59 with acute or convalescent COVID-19. The CDR3 runs from the conserved cysteine through the conserved F or W. The order of the fields is V gene, J gene, D gene, clone size, CDR3 DNA, CDR3 protein. The D gene is left open where the match is weak. Rows give clone size only sometimes, using once, few, many, or a class for an expanded clone.

>TRBV2|TRBJ2-1|-|-
TGTGCCAGCAAGGGGGACAAGCAGTTCTTC
CASKGDKQFF
>TRBV6-1|TRBJ1-5|TRBD1|-
TGTGCCAGCAGTGCACAACGACAGGGCGGGAATCAGCCCCAGCATTTT
CASSAQRQGGNQPQHF
>TRBV28|TRBJ1-5|-|-
TGTGCCAGCAGCCCGAATCAGCCCCAGCATTTT
CASSPNQPQHF
>TRBV30|TRBJ2-1|TRBD2|-
TGTGCCTGGAGTGTACTTGCGGGAGAGGCCTACAATGAGCAGTTCTTC
CAWSVLAGEAYNEQFF
>TRBV7-8|TRBJ2-7|TRBD2|-
TGTGCCAGCAGCTTAGGGCTAAGCGGGGTCTCCTACGAGCAGTACTTC
CASSLGLSGVSYEQYF
>TRBV11-2|TRBJ1-1|TRBD1|many
TGTGCCAGCAGCGCATGGGGGACAGGGAACCCTGAAGCTTTCTTT
CASSAWGTGNPEAFF
>TRBV5-1|TRBJ2-5|TRBD2|-
TGCGCCAGCAGCTTGGTACTAGCGGGAACTGAGACCCAGTACTTC
CASSLVLAGTETQYF
>TRBV11-2|TRBJ1-5|-|-
TGTGCCAGCAGCTTAGCCACCGGTAATCAGCCCCAGCATTTT
CASSLATGNQPQHF
>TRBV6-5|TRBJ2-1|-|once
TGTGCCAGCAGTAGCGGTTTAGCGTCTTACAATGAGCAGTTCTTC
CASSSGLASYNEQFF
>TRBV30|TRBJ1-5|TRBD1|-
TGTGCCTGGAGTTCCCGGGACAGGGGGCTCCAGCCCCAGCATTTT
CAWSSRDRGLQPQHF
>TRBV30|TRBJ2-1|TRBD2|-
TGTGCCTGGAGTGGGGCGGGAGGAAATGAGCAGTTCTTC
CAWSGAGGNEQFF
>TRBV20-1|TRBJ1-2|-|-
TGCAGTGGGCAGGGTTCTGGCTACACCTTC
CSGQGSGYTF
>TRBV21-1|TRBJ1-5|-|-
TGTGCCAGCAGCATGAAAACCGGGACAGCGAATCAGCCCCAGCATTTT
CASSMKTGTANQPQHF
>TRBV30|TRBJ2-3|TRBD2|-
TGTGCCTGGAGTACGGGGGGACGCACAGATACGCAGTATTTT
CAWSTGGRTDTQYF
>TRBV11-2|TRBJ2-5|TRBD1|-
TGTGCCAGCAGCCAGCAGGGGGCAGGGGAGACCCAGTACTTC
CASSQQGAGETQYF